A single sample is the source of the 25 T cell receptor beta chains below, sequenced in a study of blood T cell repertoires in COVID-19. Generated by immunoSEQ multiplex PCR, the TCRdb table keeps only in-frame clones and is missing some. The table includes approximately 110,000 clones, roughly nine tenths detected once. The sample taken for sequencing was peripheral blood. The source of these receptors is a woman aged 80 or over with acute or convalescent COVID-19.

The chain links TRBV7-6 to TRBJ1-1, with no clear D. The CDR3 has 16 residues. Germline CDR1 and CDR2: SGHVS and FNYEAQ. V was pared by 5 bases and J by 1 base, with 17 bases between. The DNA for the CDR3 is TGTGCCAGCAGCCCCTCGACGGCCCTAGGGAACACTGAAGCTTTCTTT. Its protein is CASSPSTALGNTEAFF.

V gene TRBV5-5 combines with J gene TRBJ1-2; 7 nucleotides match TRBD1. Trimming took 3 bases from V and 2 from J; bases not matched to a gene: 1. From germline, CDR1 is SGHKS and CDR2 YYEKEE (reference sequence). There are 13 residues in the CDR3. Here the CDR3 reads CASSSGQNYGYTF. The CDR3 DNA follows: TGTGCCAGCAGCTCGGGACAGAACTATGGCTACACCTTC.

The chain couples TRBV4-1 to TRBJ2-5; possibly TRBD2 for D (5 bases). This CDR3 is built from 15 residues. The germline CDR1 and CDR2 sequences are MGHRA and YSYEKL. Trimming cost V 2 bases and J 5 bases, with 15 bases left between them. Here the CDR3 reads CASSQTNGVLETQYF. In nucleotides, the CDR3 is TGCGCCAGCAGCCAAACCAACGGGGTCTTGGAGACCCAGTACTTC.

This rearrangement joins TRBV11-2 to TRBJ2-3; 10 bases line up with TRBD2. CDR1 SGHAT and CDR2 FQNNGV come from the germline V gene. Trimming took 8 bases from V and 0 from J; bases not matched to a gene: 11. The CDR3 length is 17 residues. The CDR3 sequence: CASRLGLAGVSTDTQYF. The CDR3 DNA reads TGTGCCAGCCGCCTGGGGCTAGCGGGGGTTAGCACAGATACGCAGTATTTT.

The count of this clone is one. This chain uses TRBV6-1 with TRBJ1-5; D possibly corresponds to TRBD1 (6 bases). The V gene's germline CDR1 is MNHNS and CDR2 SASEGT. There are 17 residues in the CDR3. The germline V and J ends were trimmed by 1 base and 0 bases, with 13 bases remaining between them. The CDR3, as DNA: TGTGCCAGCAGTGAAGTAATACAGGGTGATAGCAATCAGCCCCAGCATTTT. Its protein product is CASSEVIQGDSNQPQHF.

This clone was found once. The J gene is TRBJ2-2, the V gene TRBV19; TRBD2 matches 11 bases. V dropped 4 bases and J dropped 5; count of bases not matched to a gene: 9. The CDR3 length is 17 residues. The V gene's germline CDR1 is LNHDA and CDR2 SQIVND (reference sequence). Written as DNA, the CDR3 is TGTGCCAGTAGTACCCACTCTAGCGGGGGGACGACCGGGGAGCTGTTTTTT. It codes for CASSTHSSGGTTGELFF. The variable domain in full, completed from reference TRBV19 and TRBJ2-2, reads DGGITQSPKYLFRKEGQNVTLSCEQNLNHDAMYWYRQDPGQGLRLIYYSQIVNDFQKGDIAEGYSVSREKKESFPLTVTSAQKNPTAFYLCASSTHSSGGTTGELFFGEGSRLTVL.

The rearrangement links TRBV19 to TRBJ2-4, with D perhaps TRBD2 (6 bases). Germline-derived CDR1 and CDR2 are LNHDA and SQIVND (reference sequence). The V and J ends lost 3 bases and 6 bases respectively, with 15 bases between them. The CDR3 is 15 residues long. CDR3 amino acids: CASSIGDLRSNIQYF. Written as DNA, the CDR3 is TGTGCCAGTAGTATCGGGGACTTGCGGTCAAACATTCAGTACTTC. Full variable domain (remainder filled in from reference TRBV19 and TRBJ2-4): DGGITQSPKYLFRKEGQNVTLSCEQNLNHDAMYWYRQDPGQGLRLIYYSQIVNDFQKGDIAEGYSVSREKKESFPLTVTSAQKNPTAFYLCASSIGDLRSNIQYFGAGTRLSVL.

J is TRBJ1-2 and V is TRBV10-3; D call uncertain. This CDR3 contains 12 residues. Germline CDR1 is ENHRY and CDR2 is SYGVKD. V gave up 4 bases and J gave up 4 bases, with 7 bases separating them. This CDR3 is CAISGHIYGYTF. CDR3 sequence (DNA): TGTGCCATCAGTGGACACATCTATGGCTACACCTTC.

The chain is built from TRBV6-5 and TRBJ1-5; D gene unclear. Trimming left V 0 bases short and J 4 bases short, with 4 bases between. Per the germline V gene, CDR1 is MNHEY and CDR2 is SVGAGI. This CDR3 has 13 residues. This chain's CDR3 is CASSYSENQPQHF. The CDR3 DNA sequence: TGTGCCAGCAGTTACTCCGAGAATCAGCCCCAGCATTTT.

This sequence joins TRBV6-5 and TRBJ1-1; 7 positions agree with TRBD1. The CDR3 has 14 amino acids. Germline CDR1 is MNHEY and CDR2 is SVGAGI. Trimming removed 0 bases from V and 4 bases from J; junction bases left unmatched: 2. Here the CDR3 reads CASSYSRQGTEAFF. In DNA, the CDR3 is TGTGCCAGCAGTTACTCCCGACAGGGCACTGAAGCTTTCTTT.

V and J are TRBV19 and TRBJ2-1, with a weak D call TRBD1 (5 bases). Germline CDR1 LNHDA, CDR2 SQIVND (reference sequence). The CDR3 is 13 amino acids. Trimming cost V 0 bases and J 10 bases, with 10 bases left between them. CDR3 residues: CASSIDRRQEQFF. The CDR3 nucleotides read TGTGCCAGTAGTATAGATCGGCGACAGGAGCAGTTCTTC.

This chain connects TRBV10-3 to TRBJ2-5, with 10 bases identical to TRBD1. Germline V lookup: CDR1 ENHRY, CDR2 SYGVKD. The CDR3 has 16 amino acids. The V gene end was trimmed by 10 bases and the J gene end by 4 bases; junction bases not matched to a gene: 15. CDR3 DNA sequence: TGTGCCACCACGACAGGGGGCATTATGGTCGGAGAGACCCAGTACTTC. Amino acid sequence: CATTTGGIMVGETQYF.

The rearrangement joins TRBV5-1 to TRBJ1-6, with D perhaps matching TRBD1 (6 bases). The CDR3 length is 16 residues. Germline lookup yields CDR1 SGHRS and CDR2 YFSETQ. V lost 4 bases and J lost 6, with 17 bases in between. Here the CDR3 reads CASSPEGGLGNSPLHF. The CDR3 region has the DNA TGCGCCAGCAGCCCAGAGGGGGGGTTAGGTAATTCACCCCTCCACTTT. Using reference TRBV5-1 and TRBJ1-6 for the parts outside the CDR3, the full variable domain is KAGVTQTPRYLIKTRGQQVTLSCSPISGHRSVSWYQQTPGQGLQFLFEYFSETQRNKGNFPGRFSGRQFSNSRSEMNVSTLELGDSALYLCASSPEGGLGNSPLHFGNGTRLTVT.

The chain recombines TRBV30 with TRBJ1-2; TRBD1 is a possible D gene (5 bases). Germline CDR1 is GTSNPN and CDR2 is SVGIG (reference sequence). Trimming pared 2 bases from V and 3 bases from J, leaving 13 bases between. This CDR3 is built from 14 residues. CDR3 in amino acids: CAWSPDSNYYGYTF. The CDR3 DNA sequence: TGTGCCTGGAGTCCCGACAGTAATTACTATGGCTACACCTTC.

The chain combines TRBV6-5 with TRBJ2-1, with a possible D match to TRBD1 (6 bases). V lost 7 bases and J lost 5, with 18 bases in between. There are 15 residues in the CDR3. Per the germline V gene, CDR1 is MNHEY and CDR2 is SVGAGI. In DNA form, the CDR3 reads TGTGCCAGCACCCGGTCCCGGCAGGGGAACAATGAGCAGTTCTTC. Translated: CASTRSRQGNNEQFF.

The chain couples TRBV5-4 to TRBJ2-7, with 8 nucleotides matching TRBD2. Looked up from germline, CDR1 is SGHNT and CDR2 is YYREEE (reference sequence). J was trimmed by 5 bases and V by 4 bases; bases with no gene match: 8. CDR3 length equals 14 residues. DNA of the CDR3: TGTGCCAGCAGCGGAGGACTAGCAAGGAACGAGCAGTACTTC. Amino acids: CASSGGLARNEQYF.

The CDR3 bases are TGTGCCAGCAGTCCCGGGACAGGATTCTACGAGCAGTACTTC. Its protein is CASSPGTGFYEQYF. The chain employs TRBV6-5 and TRBJ2-7; TRBD1 matches at 8 bases. The CDR3 contains 14 residues. J gave up 3 bases and V 5 bases, and 6 bases lay outside the gene matches. Looked up from germline, CDR1 is MNHEY and CDR2 is SVGAGI.

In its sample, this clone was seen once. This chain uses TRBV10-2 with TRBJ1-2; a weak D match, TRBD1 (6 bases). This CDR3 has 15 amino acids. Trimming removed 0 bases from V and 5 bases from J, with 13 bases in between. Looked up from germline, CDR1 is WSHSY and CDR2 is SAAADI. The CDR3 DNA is TGCGCCAGCAGTGAGTCAACCAGGGGACGATATGGCTACACCTTC. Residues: CASSESTRGRYGYTF.

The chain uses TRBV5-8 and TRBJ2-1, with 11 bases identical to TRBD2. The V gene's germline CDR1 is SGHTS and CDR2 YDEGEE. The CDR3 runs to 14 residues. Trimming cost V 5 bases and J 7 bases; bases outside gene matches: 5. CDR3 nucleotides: TGTGCCAGCAGGCCCGGGACTAGCGGTAATGAGCAGTTCTTC. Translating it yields CASRPGTSGNEQFF.

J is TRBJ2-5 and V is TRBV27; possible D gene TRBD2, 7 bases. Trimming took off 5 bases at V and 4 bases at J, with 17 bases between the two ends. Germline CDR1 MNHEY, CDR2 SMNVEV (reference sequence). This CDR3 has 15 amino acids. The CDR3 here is CASSDGGRSGETQYF. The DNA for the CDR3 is TGTGCCAGCAGTGACGGGGGGCGCTCGGGAGAGACCCAGTACTTC.

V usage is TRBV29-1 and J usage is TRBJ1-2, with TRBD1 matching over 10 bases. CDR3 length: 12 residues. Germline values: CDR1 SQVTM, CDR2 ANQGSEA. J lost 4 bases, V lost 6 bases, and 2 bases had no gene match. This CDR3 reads CSVTGGGYGYTF. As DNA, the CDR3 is TGCAGCGTGACAGGGGGCGGCTATGGCTACACCTTC.

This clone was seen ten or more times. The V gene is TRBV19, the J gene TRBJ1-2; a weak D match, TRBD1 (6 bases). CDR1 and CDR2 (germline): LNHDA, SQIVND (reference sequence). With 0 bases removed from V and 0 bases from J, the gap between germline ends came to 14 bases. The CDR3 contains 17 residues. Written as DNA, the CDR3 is TGTGCCAGTAGTATAGATGACGGGACACCTGCTAACTATGGCTACACCTTC. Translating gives CASSIDDGTPANYGYTF.

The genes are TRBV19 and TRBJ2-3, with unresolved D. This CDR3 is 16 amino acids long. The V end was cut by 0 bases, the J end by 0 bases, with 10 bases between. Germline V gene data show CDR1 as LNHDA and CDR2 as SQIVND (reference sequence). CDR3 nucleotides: TGTGCCAGTAGTATAGACTACCGAGATAGCACAGATACGCAGTATTTT. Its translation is CASSIDYRDSTDTQYF.

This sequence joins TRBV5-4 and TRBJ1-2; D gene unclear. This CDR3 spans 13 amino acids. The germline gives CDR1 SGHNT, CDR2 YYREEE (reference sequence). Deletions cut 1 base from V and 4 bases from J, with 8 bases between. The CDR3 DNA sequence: TGTGCCAGCAGCTTGCCTAACAGCTATGGCTACACCTTC. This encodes CASSLPNSYGYTF.

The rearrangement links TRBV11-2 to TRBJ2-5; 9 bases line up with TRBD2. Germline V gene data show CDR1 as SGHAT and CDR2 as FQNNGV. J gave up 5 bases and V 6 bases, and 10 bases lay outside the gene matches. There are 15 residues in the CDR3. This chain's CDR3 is CASSSGTSWLETQYF. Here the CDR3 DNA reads TGTGCCAGCAGTTCCGGGACTAGCTGGCTGGAGACCCAGTACTTC.